A single sample is the source of the 31 T cell receptor beta chains below, sequenced in a study of monozygotic twins with inflammatory bowel disease. TCRdb reanalyzed the 5' RACE reads and collapses them to one entry per CDR3 protein, without DNA. This table lists some 330,000 distinct CDR3 sequences. The sequenced sample was blood. The receptors come from a human donor with ulcerative colitis or Crohn's disease, or a healthy co-twin of an affected twin (not recorded which).

The chain employs TRBV20-1 and TRBJ2-3; TCRdb's D call of TRBD2 is untestable without DNA. Germline CDR1 reads DFQATT; CDR2 reads SNEGSKA (reference sequence). The CDR3 has 15 residues. The CDR3 region is CSARGSGRATDTQYF.

The genes are TRBV29-1 and TRBJ1-1. This CDR3 comprises 12 residues. CDR1 is SQVTM, CDR2 ANQGSEA, per germline. This CDR3 reads CSVVGENTEAFF.

This sequence joins TRBV12-3 or TRBV12-4 and TRBJ2-2; TCRdb proposes TRBD1, but this gene call is untestable without DNA. This CDR3 has 15 amino acids. CDR3 in amino acids: CASSRGQGFSGELFF.

V usage is TRBV7-3 and J usage is TRBJ2-6; no DNA is available, so the TRBD1 call from TCRdb remains unchecked. In germline, CDR1 is SGHTA, CDR2 FQGTGA. The CDR3 sequence is 16 residues long. CDR3 amino acids: CASSFQRGSGANVLTF. Looking up the rest from reference TRBV7-3 and TRBJ2-6 gives the full variable domain: GAGVSQTPSNKVTEKGKYVELRCDPISGHTALYWYRQSLGQGPEFLIYFQGTGAADDSGLPNDRFFAVRPEGSVSTLKIQRTERGDSAVYLCASSFQRGSGANVLTFGAGSRLTVL.

The V call is TRBV20-1, the J call TRBJ2-5; absent DNA, TCRdb's TRBD1 call cannot be checked. Germline V gene sequence: CDR1 DFQATT, CDR2 SNEGSKA (reference sequence). The CDR3 totals 13 residues. The CDR3 reads CSVGPRGRETQYF.

The chain combines TRBV20-1 with TRBJ2-1; TCRdb lists TRBD2, though no DNA is available to test this call. The CDR3 runs 15 residues. In germline, CDR1 is DFQATT, CDR2 SNEGSKA (reference sequence). Here the CDR3 reads CSARPSGKAYNEQFF.

The rearrangement uses TRBV12-3 or TRBV12-4 and TRBJ2-5. The CDR3 contains 13 residues. CDR3 loop: CASSIRRQETQYF.

The chain carries TRBV4-3 and TRBJ2-7; no DNA is available, so the TRBD1 call from TCRdb remains unchecked. The germline gives CDR1 LGHNA, CDR2 YSLEER. The CDR3 has 15 residues. CDR3 in amino acids: CASSQVAGVGYEQYF.

V usage is TRBV7-2 and J usage is TRBJ1-2; absent DNA, TCRdb's TRBD1 call cannot be checked. Germline assignment: CDR1 SGHTA and CDR2 FQGNSA. CDR3 length: 16 residues. This CDR3 reads CASSLGQGRANYGYTF.

The chain links TRBV24-1 to TRBJ2-7. The CDR3 contains 12 residues. Germline values: CDR1 KGHDR, CDR2 SFDVKD. The CDR3 loop is CATSDSKLEQYF.

V is TRBV7-7 and J is TRBJ2-3; TCRdb gives TRBD2 as the D gene, but with no DNA this cannot be confirmed. Germline assignment: CDR1 SSHAT and CDR2 FNYEAQ (reference sequence). The CDR3 contains 16 residues. The CDR3 spells CASSPGLAGYTDTQYF.

This chain joins TRBV12-3 or TRBV12-4 and TRBJ2-4. This CDR3 has 11 amino acids. The CDR3 sequence: CASTGQNIQYF.

The CDR3 loop is CASSPRARGRTDTQYF. The V gene is TRBV4-3, the J gene TRBJ2-3; the D call from TCRdb, TRBD1, cannot be confirmed without DNA. The germline V gene has CDR1 LGHNA and CDR2 YSLEER. This CDR3 region has 16 residues.

J is TRBJ2-4 and V is TRBV9; lacking DNA, the TRBD2 call made by TCRdb goes unchecked. The CDR3 consists of 15 residues. Germline CDR1 and CDR2: SGDLS and YYNGEE. The CDR3 spells CASSVVAGDGNIQYF.

The rearrangement uses TRBV20-1 and TRBJ1-5; TCRdb names TRBD1, which stays unverified in the absence of DNA. The germline V gene encodes CDR1 DFQATT and CDR2 SNEGSKA (reference sequence). The CDR3 runs 14 residues. CDR3 in amino acids: CSASSPNSNQPQHF.

The chain joins TRBV12-3 or TRBV12-4 to TRBJ2-1; TCRdb names TRBD1, which stays unverified in the absence of DNA. The CDR3 has 15 amino acids. CDR3 region: CASSPRFGTDNEQFF.

V is TRBV19 and J is TRBJ2-3; TCRdb indicates TRBD2, and absent DNA this call remains unverified. The CDR3 sequence is 16 residues long. The germline V gene has CDR1 LNHDA and CDR2 SQIVND (reference sequence). The CDR3 here is CASSIRTSGFTDTQYF. Supplemented by reference TRBV19 and TRBJ2-3, the full variable domain reads DGGITQSPKYLFRKEGQNVTLSCEQNLNHDAMYWYRQDPGQGLRLIYYSQIVNDFQKGDIAEGYSVSREKKESFPLTVTSAQKNPTAFYLCASSIRTSGFTDTQYFGPGTRLTVL.

The chain has TRBV11-2 and TRBJ2-7; the TCRdb call, TRBD1, lacks DNA for checking. Germline V gives CDR1 SGHAT, CDR2 FQNNGV. The CDR3 sequence is 14 residues long. CDR3 sequence: CASSLSGQAYEQYF. The variable domain in full, completed from reference TRBV11-2 and TRBJ2-7, reads EAGVAQSPRYKIIEKRQSVAFWCNPISGHATLYWYQQILGQGPKLLIQFQNNGVVDDSQLPKDRFSAERLKGVDSTLKIQPAKLEDSAVYLCASSLSGQAYEQYFGPGTRLTVT.

V is TRBV4-1 and J is TRBJ2-1; TCRdb proposes TRBD2, but this gene call is untestable without DNA. The length of the CDR3 is 16 residues. Per germline, CDR1 MGHRA and CDR2 YSYEKL. This chain's CDR3 is CASSRVADSSYNEQFF.

The chain links TRBV6-2 or TRBV6-3 to TRBJ1-5; TCRdb picks TRBD1, but there is no DNA to check that call. CDR3 length equals 17 residues. Looked up from germline, CDR1 is MNHEY and CDR2 is SVGEGT. CDR3 in amino acids: CASSFAPDRAGNQPQHF.

This chain connects TRBV7-2 to TRBJ2-6. The germline V gene encodes CDR1 SGHTA and CDR2 FQGNSA. This CDR3 has 16 amino acids. The CDR3 loop reads CASSLDSPSGANVLTF.

J is TRBJ1-2 and V is TRBV7-8. This CDR3 has 16 residues. Germline loops: CDR1 SGHVS, CDR2 FQNEAQ. The CDR3: CASSSIGVSGRRGYTF.

Here the CDR3 reads CASSPGIMNTEAFF. The chain combines TRBV7-2 with TRBJ1-1; TCRdb's assignment of TRBD1 cannot be checked, as there is no DNA. Germline lookup yields CDR1 SGHTA and CDR2 FQGNSA. There are 14 residues in the CDR3.

The genes are TRBV27 and TRBJ2-1; TCRdb's assignment of TRBD2 cannot be checked, as there is no DNA. The length of the CDR3 is 17 residues. CDR1 is MNHEY, CDR2 SMNVEV, per germline (reference sequence). The CDR3 is CASSHLAGGLISNEQFF.

This chain joins TRBV20-1 and TRBJ2-5; TCRdb proposes TRBD2, but this gene call is untestable without DNA. This CDR3 is built from 15 residues. The germline CDR1 and CDR2 sequences are DFQATT and SNEGSKA (reference sequence). CDR3 protein: CSARDAQRGSETQYF.

The rearrangement joins TRBV28 to TRBJ1-1. The CDR3 has 16 amino acids. The germline V gene encodes CDR1 MDHEN and CDR2 SYDVKM. The CDR3 protein is CASSLFGRAVNTEAFF.

The V call is TRBV5-1, the J call TRBJ2-1; TCRdb designates TRBD1, a call that cannot be tested without DNA. Germline values: CDR1 SGHRS, CDR2 YFSETQ. This CDR3 has 17 amino acids. The CDR3 here is CASSLDPGQGLWNEQFF.

The V call is TRBV3-1, the J call TRBJ2-7. The germline V gene encodes CDR1 LGHDT and CDR2 YNNKEL (reference sequence). The length of the CDR3 is 15 residues. The CDR3 loop is CASSQGAAASYEQYF.

The V and J genes are TRBV19 and TRBJ1-5; TCRdb designates TRBD1, a call that cannot be tested without DNA. The germline gives CDR1 LNHDA, CDR2 SQIVND (reference sequence). The CDR3 loop spans 14 amino acids. The CDR3 is CASSLGTRNQPQHF.

The J gene is TRBJ2-3, the V gene TRBV13; the D call from TCRdb, TRBD1, cannot be confirmed without DNA. The CDR3 runs to 16 residues. The V gene's germline CDR1 is PRHDT and CDR2 FYEKMQ (reference sequence). The CDR3 loop is CASSLKRTGATDTQYF.

The rearrangement links TRBV7-2 to TRBJ1-4. Per the germline V gene, CDR1 is SGHTA and CDR2 is FQGNSA. The CDR3 is made up of 15 amino acids. CDR3 sequence: CASSLGPADNEKLFF.